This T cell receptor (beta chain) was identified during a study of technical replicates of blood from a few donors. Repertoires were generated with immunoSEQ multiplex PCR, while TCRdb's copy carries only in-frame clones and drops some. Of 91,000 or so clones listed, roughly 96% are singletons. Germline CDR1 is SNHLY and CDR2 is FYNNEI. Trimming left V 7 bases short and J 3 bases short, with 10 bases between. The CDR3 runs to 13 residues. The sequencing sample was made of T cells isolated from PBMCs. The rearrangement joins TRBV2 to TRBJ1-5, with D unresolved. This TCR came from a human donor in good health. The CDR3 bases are TGTGCCAGCACAGGCAGCCCCAATCAGCCCCAGCATTTT. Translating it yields CASTGSPNQPQHF.